The clone carrying this T cell receptor (beta chain) was observed a handful of times. Its antigen is unknown. The CDR3 contains 15 residues. V was trimmed by 6 bases and J by 2 bases, leaving 15 bases between them. CDR1 is MDHEN and CDR2 is SYDVKM in the germline V gene. The sample originates from a study of CD8 T cells in ankylosing spondylitis. Study results and limitations: There were earlier reports of some motif variants in reactive arthritis synovial fluid and blood. Roughly eight highly homologous variants made up a TCR beta motif that seemed to typify ankylosing spondylitis blood. Disease-linked clones reportedly concentrated significantly in matched ankylosing spondylitis synovial fluid.

By quantitative 5'-RACE with molecular barcodes, the TCR beta libraries were made. A single record per CDR3 protein comes from TCRdb applying MiXCR to the 5' RACE reads. This sample has 130,000 or so distinct CDR3 sequences, with about a sixth found just once. This sequence joins TRBV28 and TRBJ2-3; D uncertain. The sample consisted of blood, either unsorted or a sorted T cell fraction (not recorded which). The receptor's source is a male donor with ankylosing spondylitis. In nucleotides, the CDR3 is TGTGCCAGCAGCTCCACCTTCCGGTACACAGATACGCAGTATTTT. This encodes CASSSTFRYTDTQYF.